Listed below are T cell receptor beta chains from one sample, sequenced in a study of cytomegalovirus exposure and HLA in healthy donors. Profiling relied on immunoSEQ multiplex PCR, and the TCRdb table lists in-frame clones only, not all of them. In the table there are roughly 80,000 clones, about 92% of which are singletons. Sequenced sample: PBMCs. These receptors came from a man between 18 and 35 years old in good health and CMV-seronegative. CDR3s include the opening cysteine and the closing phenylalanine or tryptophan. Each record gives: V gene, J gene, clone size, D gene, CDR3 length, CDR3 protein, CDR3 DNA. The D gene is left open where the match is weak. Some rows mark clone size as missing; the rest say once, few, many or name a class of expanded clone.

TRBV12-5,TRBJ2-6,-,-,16,CASGSAESSGANVLTF,TGTGCTAGTGGTTCGGCGGAAAGCTCTGGGGCCAACGTCCTGACTTTC
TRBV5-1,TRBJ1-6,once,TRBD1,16,CASSQGTVMTNSPLHF,TGCGCCAGCAGCCAAGGGACAGTCATGACCAATTCACCCCTCCACTTT
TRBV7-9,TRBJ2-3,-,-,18,CASSLWVGGFTSTDTQYF,TGTGCCAGCAGCTTGTGGGTAGGCGGTTTTACTAGCACAGATACGCAGTATTTT
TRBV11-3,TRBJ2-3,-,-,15,CASSLAWGPIDTQYF,TGTGCCAGCAGCCTCGCTTGGGGGCCAATAGATACGCAGTATTTT
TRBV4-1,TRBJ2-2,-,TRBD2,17,CASSQILAGLNTGELFF,TGCGCCAGCAGCCAAATACTAGCGGGTCTGAACACCGGGGAGCTGTTTTTT
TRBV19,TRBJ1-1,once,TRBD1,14,CASSNRGKVPEAFF,TGTGCCAGTAGTAACAGGGGAAAGGTACCTGAAGCTTTCTTT
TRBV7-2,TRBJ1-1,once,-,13,CASSSVRNTEAFF,TGTGCCAGCAGCTCAGTTCGGAACACTGAAGCTTTCTTT
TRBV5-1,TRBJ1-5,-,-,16,CASSLGARDSNQPQHF,TGCGCCAGCAGCTTAGGGGCTCGTGATAGCAATCAGCCCCAGCATTTT
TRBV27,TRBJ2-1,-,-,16,CASSLWASATYNEQFF,TGTGCCAGCAGTTTATGGGCTAGCGCGACCTACAATGAGCAGTTCTTC
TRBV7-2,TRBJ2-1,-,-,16,CASSLYPPSSYNEQFF,TGTGCCAGCAGCTTATACCCGCCGAGCTCCTACAATGAGCAGTTCTTC
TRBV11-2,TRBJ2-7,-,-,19,CASTLYPSTGTLVGYEQYF,TGTGCCAGCACCCTTTACCCCTCCACGGGAACCCTCGTAGGCTACGAGCAGTACTTC
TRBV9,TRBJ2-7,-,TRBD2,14,CASSESGSINEQYF,TGTGCCAGCAGCGAAAGCGGGAGTATAAACGAGCAGTACTTC
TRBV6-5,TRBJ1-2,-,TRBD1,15,CASSYRDRVSYGYTF,TGTGCCAGCAGTTACCGGGACAGGGTGAGCTATGGCTACACCTTC
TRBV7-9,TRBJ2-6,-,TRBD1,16,CASSQKTGIGANVLTF,TGTGCCAGCAGCCAAAAGACAGGGATTGGGGCCAACGTCCTGACTTTC
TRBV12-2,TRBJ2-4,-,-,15,CASRLDGGAKNIQYF,TGTGCAAGTCGCTTAGACGGGGGGGCCAAAAACATTCAGTACTTC
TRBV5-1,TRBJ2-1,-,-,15,CASSLEALNYNEQFF,TGCGCCAGCAGCTTGGAAGCGTTAAACTACAATGAGCAGTTCTTC